The following is a TCR beta chain sequence with its context. The target antigen is unknown. The libraries were made with immunoSEQ version 4 in survey mode. This table comes from immunoSEQ multiplex PCR, and its TCRdb copy is limited to in-frame clones, with some not included. The table has 30,000 to 35,000 clones, about four fifths seen once. This sample stems from a study of persistence of HIV-infected CD4 T cells. Study background: CD4+ T cells responding to CMV or HIV-1 Gag were isolated. Multiple blood draws of up to about 180 mL, except two donors with single leukapheresis. Study-level results: CMV- and Gag-responding cells had lower TCRbeta richness than CD3/CD28-responding cells.

This CDR3 is built from 16 residues. Trimming shortened V by 5 bases and J by 0 bases, and 16 bases separated the two germline ends. Per germline, CDR1 LNHDA and CDR2 SQIVND (reference sequence). An overlapping HIV-1 Gag peptide pool stimulated these cells at about 1 ug/peptide/mL. CD40L/CD69 double-negative CD45RO-high memory CD4+ T cells were collected. CD4+ T cell counts exceeded 400 cells/uL; CMV serology was positive. This receptor was identified in an adult woman with HIV who was CMV-seropositive. The sample was CD4+ T cells sorted from PBMCs after roughly 18-hour stimulation, taken from a patient who received antiretroviral therapy. This chain links TRBV19 with TRBJ1-2; D might be TRBD1 (6 bases). The CDR3 DNA follows: TGTGCCAGTAGTCCAACAGGGAGTGGAGCTAACTATGGCTACACCTTC. Protein: CASSPTGSGANYGYTF. The full variable domain, with the rest looked up from reference TRBV19 and TRBJ1-2, is DGGITQSPKYLFRKEGQNVTLSCEQNLNHDAMYWYRQDPGQGLRLIYYSQIVNDFQKGDIAEGYSVSREKKESFPLTVTSAQKNPTAFYLCASSPTGSGANYGYTFGSGTRLTVV.